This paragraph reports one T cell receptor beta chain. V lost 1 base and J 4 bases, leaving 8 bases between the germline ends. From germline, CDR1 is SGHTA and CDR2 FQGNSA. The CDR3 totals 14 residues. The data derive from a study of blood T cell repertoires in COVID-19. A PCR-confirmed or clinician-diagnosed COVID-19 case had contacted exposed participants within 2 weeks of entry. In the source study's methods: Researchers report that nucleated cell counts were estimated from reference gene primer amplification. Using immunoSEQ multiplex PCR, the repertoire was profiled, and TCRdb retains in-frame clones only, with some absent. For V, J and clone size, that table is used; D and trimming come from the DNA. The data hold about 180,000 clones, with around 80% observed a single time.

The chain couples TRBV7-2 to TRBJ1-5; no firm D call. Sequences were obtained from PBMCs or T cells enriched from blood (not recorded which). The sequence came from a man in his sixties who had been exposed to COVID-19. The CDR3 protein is CASSLVGTNQPQHF. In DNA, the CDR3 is TGTGCCAGCAGCTTAGTGGGCACAAATCAGCCCCAGCATTTT.